This T cell receptor beta chain was profiled in a study of PD-L1 blockade in urothelial cancer. The count of this clone is one. TCRdb keeps only in-frame clones here, not all; method: immunoSEQ multiplex PCR. The sample includes more than 95,000 clones, roughly 89% seen only once; the top ten take around 1.7%. Time point denoted: peripheral blood 6 weeks after treatment start. Trimming at V came to 3 bases and at J to 3 bases, leaving 0 bases not matched to a gene. CDR1 and CDR2 from the germline V gene are KGHSH and LQKENI. The CDR3 totals 14 residues. The sequence came from a man aged 60-69 years with urothelial cancer. This sequence joins TRBV18 and TRBJ2-1, with 9 bases that match TRBD2. The specimen comprised PBMCs, sampled around atezolizumab (anti-PD-L1) treatment. The DNA of the CDR3 is TGTGCCAGCTCACCTAGCGGGGGCTACAATGAGCAGTTCTTC. Translation: CASSPSGGYNEQFF.